The present entry profiles one TCR beta chain with its context. Genomic DNA was employed as the template in profiling TCR beta VDJ and CDR3. TCRdb redid the calling of the reads with MiXCR, one entry per CDR3 protein. The repertoire holds some 220,000 distinct CDR3 sequences, with almost 35% as singletons. This sample was taken from a study of CD8+CD57+ T cells in acquired aplastic anemia. This CDR3 has 15 residues. V shed 1 base, J shed 6 bases, and the junction held 6 bases outside the gene matches. Sequencing used sorted CD4+, CD8+, or CD8+CD57+ T cells (not recorded which) from PBMCs. The V and J genes are TRBV12-3 or TRBV12-4 and TRBJ2-1; 7 nucleotides line up with TRBD1. The sequence derives from a human donor in good health, serving as a control. CDR3 nucleotide sequence: TGTGCCAGCAGTTTAGTCTCAGGGGGTCTCAATGAGCAGTTCTTC. It translates to CASSLVSGGLNEQFF.